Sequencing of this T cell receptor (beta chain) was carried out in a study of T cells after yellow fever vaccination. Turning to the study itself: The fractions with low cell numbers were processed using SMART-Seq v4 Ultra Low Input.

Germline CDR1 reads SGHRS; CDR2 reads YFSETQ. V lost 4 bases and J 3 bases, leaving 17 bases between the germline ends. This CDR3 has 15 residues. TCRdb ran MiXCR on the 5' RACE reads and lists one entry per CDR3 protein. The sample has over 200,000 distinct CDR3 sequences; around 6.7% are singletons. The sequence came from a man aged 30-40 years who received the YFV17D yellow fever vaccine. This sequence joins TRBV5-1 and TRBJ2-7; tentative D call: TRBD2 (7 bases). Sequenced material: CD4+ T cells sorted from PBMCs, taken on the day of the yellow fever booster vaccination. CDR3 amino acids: CASSPSGEGVYEQYF. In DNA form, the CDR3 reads TGCGCCAGCAGCCCCTCAGGGGAGGGGGTCTACGAGCAGTACTTC.